This T cell receptor (beta chain) was retrieved from a study of response to subunit inactivated influenza vaccine. Using its own MiXCR run on the RT-PCR reads, TCRdb lists one record per CDR3 protein. Of around 570,000 distinct CDR3 sequences listed, approximately 11% are singletons. The V segment lost 3 bases and the J segment 7 bases; nucleotides outside the gene matches: 8. Germline assignment: CDR1 SGHRS and CDR2 YFSETQ. The CDR3 length is 15 residues. The same sample was also studied in work on T cells expressing NK-cell markers. Per that paper: The TCR beta cDNA came from 5'RACE template switching with UMIs. TCR beta repertoires came from sorted CD3+CD56+NKG2C+, CD3+CD56+NKG2C- and CD3+CD56-NKG2C+ T cells.

This clonotype was obtained from a middle-aged man who received an inactivated influenza vaccine. V is TRBV5-1 and J is TRBJ2-2; 8 bases agree with TRBD1. The specimen comprised PBMCs from blood, sampled on the day of vaccination. CDR3 in amino acids: CASSYGQGINGELFF. The DNA for the CDR3 is TGCGCCAGCAGCTACGGACAGGGCATAAACGGGGAGCTGTTTTTT. Based on the CDR3 plus reference TRBV5-1 and TRBJ2-2, the full variable domain is KAGVTQTPRYLIKTRGQQVTLSCSPISGHRSVSWYQQTPGQGLQFLFEYFSETQRNKGNFPGRFSGRQFSNSRSEMNVSTLELGDSALYLCASSYGQGINGELFFGEGSRLTVL.